The 24 T cell receptor beta chains given below trace back to one sample, sequenced in a study of cytomegalovirus exposure and HLA in healthy donors (dated by TCRdb to 2016 to 2017). Library generation was performed with the immunoSEQ multiplex PCR assay. For the multiplex PCR, a mixture combining 60 forward primers for TCR Vbeta segments and 13 reverse primers for TCR Jbeta segments was used. Imported from immuneACCESS, the table was reduced by TCRdb to in-frame sequences with V and J called. These copies leave out some clones; in studies compared against another copy, an unresolved V gene accounts for under half, and the cause of the remainder is not known. The sample table records about 190,000 clones; over 70% of these occur just once. Of the sample, 1.6% is held by the ten largest clones. Material for sequencing was PBMCs. The receptors shown here come from a woman younger than 30 in good health and CMV-seronegative.

The chain links TRBV6-4 to TRBJ2-1; D perhaps matches TRBD2 (6 bases). The CDR3 length is 15 residues. Germline V gene sequence: CDR1 MRHNA, CDR2 SNTAGT. V was trimmed by 3 bases and J by 0 bases, leaving 9 bases between them. The CDR3, as DNA: TGTGCCAGCAGTGAAGGAGGGAACTCCTACAATGAGCAGTTCTTC. Amino acids: CASSEGGNSYNEQFF.

This clone was detected only a few times. The chain employs TRBV4-1 and TRBJ2-7, with D possibly TRBD2 on 5 matching bases. Trimming removed 0 bases from V and 4 bases from J, with 16 bases in between. Looked up from germline, CDR1 is MGHRA and CDR2 is YSYEKL. The CDR3 extends over 16 amino acids. The CDR3 nucleotides read TGCGCCAGCAGCCAAGAAACGGGAAATGCTATTTACGAGCAGTACTTC. It specifies CASSQETGNAIYEQYF.

The genes are TRBV5-1 and TRBJ2-7; weak D call: TRBD2 (6 bases). The CDR3 contains 15 residues. CDR1 is SGHRS and CDR2 is YFSETQ in the germline V gene. V gave up 0 bases and J gave up 7 bases, with 17 bases separating them. The CDR3 loop is CASSLEPGVQWEQYF. DNA of the CDR3: TGCGCCAGCAGCTTGGAACCGGGGGTCCAATGGGAGCAGTACTTC.

This chain connects TRBV28 to TRBJ1-5, with D maybe TRBD1 (6 bases). CDR3 length equals 18 residues. V lost 6 bases, J lost 2 bases, and 23 bases lay in between. CDR1 MDHEN and CDR2 SYDVKM come from the germline V gene. The chain's CDR3 is CASSNGFVYRVGNQPQHF. In DNA, the CDR3 is TGTGCCAGCAGCAACGGGTTTGTCTACAGGGTAGGCAATCAGCCCCAGCATTTT.

The chain employs TRBV4-1 and TRBJ1-1; 8 bases are shared with TRBD1. Germline V CDR1 and CDR2: MGHRA, YSYEKL. The trim removed 3 bases at V and 6 bases at J, leaving 12 bases unmatched. The CDR3 has 16 amino acids. This CDR3 is CASSQADRGMRSEAFF. CDR3 coding DNA: TGCGCCAGCAGCCAGGCTGACAGGGGAATGAGGTCTGAAGCTTTCTTT.

This chain joins TRBV2 and TRBJ1-1; a weak D match, TRBD1 (5 bases). The CDR3 is 13 residues long. V shed 8 bases and J shed 4 bases, with 14 bases lying between them. Germline V CDR1 and CDR2: SNHLY, FYNNEI. CDR3 sequence reads: CASSVGQITEAFF. The CDR3 DNA reads TGTGCCAGCTCCGTGGGGCAGATCACTGAAGCTTTCTTT. Full variable domain (remainder filled in from reference TRBV2 and TRBJ1-1): EPEVTQTPSHQVTQMGQEVILRCVPISNHLYFYWYRQILGQKVEFLVSFYNNEISEKSEIFDDQFSVERPDGSNFTLKIRSTKLEDSAMYFCASSVGQITEAFFGQGTRLTVV.

This clone was seen more than once but under ten times. The chain uses TRBV14 and TRBJ2-1, with TRBD1 matching 7 bases. Trimming removed 3 bases from V and 7 bases from J; junction bases left unmatched: 3. CDR1 and CDR2 from the germline V gene are SGHDN and FVKESK. The CDR3 contains 13 residues. As DNA, the CDR3 is TGTGCCAGCAGCCACGCACAGGGGAATGAGCAGTTCTTC. Its translation is CASSHAQGNEQFF.

DNA for the CDR3: TGTGCCAGCAGTTTAATGGGGCCGGGGGAGGGGAATGAGCAGTTCTTC. Protein product: CASSLMGPGEGNEQFF. The rearrangement links TRBV28 to TRBJ2-1; 7 bases map to TRBD2. From germline, CDR1 is MDHEN and CDR2 SYDVKM. Losses at the gene ends were 2 bases for V and 7 bases for J; bases not matched to a gene: 11. This CDR3 region has 16 residues.

This clone was counted a few times. The rearrangement uses TRBV7-2 and TRBJ1-4; D perhaps matches TRBD1 (5 bases). This CDR3 spans 15 amino acids. The V end was cut by 5 bases, the J end by 5 bases, with 15 bases between. From germline, CDR1 is SGHTA and CDR2 FQGNSA. The CDR3 sequence is CASSRQKGLNEKLFF. In DNA form, the CDR3 reads TGTGCCAGCAGCCGACAAAAGGGGTTAAATGAAAAACTGTTTTTT. Full variable domain (rest looked up from reference TRBV7-2 and TRBJ1-4): GAGVSQSPSNKVTEKGKDVELRCDPISGHTALYWYRQSLGQGLEFLIYFQGNSAPDKSGLPSDRFSAERTGGSVSTLTIQRTQQEDSAVYLCASSRQKGLNEKLFFGSGTQLSVL.

The chain recombines TRBV29-1 with TRBJ2-2, with D possibly being TRBD2 (6 bases). V was shortened by 4 bases and J by 4 bases, with 10 bases between the two germline ends. Germline loops: CDR1 SQVTM, CDR2 ANQGSEA. This CDR3 spans 13 amino acids. CDR3 in amino acids: CSVGGGPTGELFF. The CDR3 bases are TGCAGCGTTGGGGGAGGCCCCACCGGGGAGCTGTTTTTT.

This chain joins TRBV7-8 and TRBJ2-5; 9 bases are shared with TRBD2. V lost 1 base, J lost 4 bases, and 13 bases stayed unmatched. Germline CDR1 SGHVS, CDR2 FQNEAQ. The CDR3 extends over 18 amino acids. The CDR3: CASSLGGSSGTGRETQYF. CDR3 bases: TGTGCCAGCAGCTTAGGCGGATCTAGCGGGACTGGCAGAGAGACCCAGTACTTC.

The chain recombines TRBV28 with TRBJ1-5; D unresolved. Per germline, CDR1 MDHEN and CDR2 SYDVKM. This CDR3 is built from 17 residues. V was trimmed by 5 bases and J by 5 bases, leaving 22 bases between them. CDR3 region: CASSPNPRYTPDQPQHF. The CDR3 nucleotides read TGTGCCAGCAGTCCCAATCCCCGATATACCCCGGATCAGCCCCAGCATTTT.

The chain joins TRBV4-1 to TRBJ1-6; D call uncertain. V was shortened by 0 bases and J by 10 bases, with 10 bases between the two germline ends. This CDR3 region has 14 residues. Germline V gene sequence: CDR1 MGHRA, CDR2 YSYEKL. The CDR3 nucleotides read TGCGCCAGCAGCCAAGAGGGCAGAAACTCACCCCTCCACTTT. Encoded protein: CASSQEGRNSPLHF.

The chain is built from TRBV28 and TRBJ2-5; possibly TRBD1 for D (5 bases). CDR1 and CDR2 from the germline V gene are MDHEN and SYDVKM. The length of the CDR3 is 14 residues. Trimming pared 6 bases from V and 4 bases from J, leaving 15 bases between. CDR3 region: CASRPAGYSETQYF. Written as DNA, the CDR3 is TGTGCCAGCAGACCGGCAGGGTATTCAGAGACCCAGTACTTC. Looking up the rest from reference TRBV28 and TRBJ2-5 gives the full variable domain: DVKVTQSSRYLVKRTGEKVFLECVQDMDHENMFWYRQDPGLGLRLIYFSYDVKMKEKGDIPEGYSVSREKKERFSLILESASTNQTSMYLCASRPAGYSETQYFGPGTRLLVL.

This sequence joins TRBV4-3 and TRBJ2-7, with 10 bases matching TRBD1. Germline CDR1 reads LGHNA; CDR2 reads YSLEER. After removal of 0 bases from V and 4 bases from J, the junction contained 3 bases not matched to a gene. CDR3 length: 15 amino acids. CDR3 bases: TGCGCCAGCAGCCAAGATGGGACAGGGGAGTACGAGCAGTACTTC. Translation: CASSQDGTGEYEQYF.

The chain carries TRBV29-1 and TRBJ1-2; 7 bases line up with TRBD1. With 0 bases clipped from V and 2 bases from J, the junction kept 12 bases outside the gene matches. CDR1 is SQVTM, CDR2 ANQGSEA, per germline. This CDR3 comprises 17 residues. The DNA for the CDR3 is TGCAGCGTTGAAGAGCTTGACAGGGTGGGGACCAACTATGGCTACACCTTC. It translates to CSVEELDRVGTNYGYTF. The whole variable domain, filled in from reference TRBV29-1 and TRBJ1-2, reads SAVISQKPSRDICQRGTSLTIQCQVDSQVTMMFWYRQQPGQSLTLIATANQGSEATYESGFVIDKFPISRPNLTFSTLTVSNMSPEDSSIYLCSVEELDRVGTNYGYTFGSGTRLTVV.

V gene TRBV19 combines with J gene TRBJ1-2; D not resolved. The CDR3 is 13 amino acids. V gave up 4 bases and J gave up 3 bases, with 9 bases separating them. Germline CDR1 and CDR2: LNHDA and SQIVND (reference sequence). The DNA of the CDR3 is TGTGCCAGTAGTAGAGACCTAGACTATGGCTACACCTTC. It codes for CASSRDLDYGYTF.

This clone was picked up a small number of times. The CDR3 reads CASSLSSLGDKPSYNEQFF. CDR3 DNA sequence: TGTGCCAGCAGCTTAAGTAGTTTGGGAGACAAACCCTCCTACAATGAGCAGTTCTTC. This chain uses TRBV7-9 with TRBJ2-1; possible D gene TRBD2, 5 bases. The CDR3 totals 19 residues. Germline CDR1 is SEHNR and CDR2 is FQNEAQ (reference sequence). The V end lost 2 bases, the J end lost 0 bases, and 20 bases lay between the germline ends.

This clone was seen more than once but under ten times. The rearrangement links TRBV27 to TRBJ1-4, with 7 positions matching TRBD1. There are 15 residues in the CDR3. In germline, CDR1 is MNHEY, CDR2 SMNVEV (reference sequence). V dropped 8 bases and J dropped 8; count of bases not matched to a gene: 14. The CDR3 region is CASRAGGSFREKLFF. The CDR3 DNA is TGTGCCAGCCGAGCAGGGGGTTCATTCCGGGAAAAACTGTTTTTT.

This clone has just one count. The chain is built from TRBV7-8 and TRBJ1-4, with D tentatively TRBD1 (5 bases). The V gene's germline CDR1 is SGHVS and CDR2 FQNEAQ. Trimming cost V 5 bases and J 7 bases, with 14 bases left between them. CDR3 length: 14 amino acids. The DNA of the CDR3 is TGTGCCAGCAGCCCCCGGGAGGGGAGTGAAAAACTGTTTTTT. This translates into CASSPREGSEKLFF.

The chain combines TRBV10-3 with TRBJ2-2; D remains ambiguous. The V end lost 4 bases, the J end lost 3 bases, and 9 bases lay between the germline ends. In germline, CDR1 is ENHRY, CDR2 SYGVKD. This CDR3 spans 14 amino acids. In DNA form, the CDR3 reads TGTGCCATCAGTGGAAAGGCGGACACCGGGGAGCTGTTTTTT. This codes for CAISGKADTGELFF.

This chain joins TRBV7-2 and TRBJ2-7; perhaps TRBD2 as D (5 bases). The ends were cut back, 6 bases at V and 3 bases at J, with 15 bases in the middle. The V gene's germline CDR1 is SGHTA and CDR2 FQGNSA. The CDR3 contains 14 residues. CDR3 nucleotide sequence: TGTGCCAGCAGATCCGGACGGGGAAGCTACGAGCAGTACTTC. Amino acids: CASRSGRGSYEQYF.

The V gene is TRBV4-3, the J gene TRBJ1-4; a weak D match, TRBD1 (5 bases). V shed 1 base and J shed 10 bases, with 22 bases lying between them. The CDR3 totals 17 residues. Germline V lookup: CDR1 LGHNA, CDR2 YSLEER. In DNA, the CDR3 is TGCGCCAGCAGCCAAGCTCTCCGTGGCGGGGGAATTGCAAAACTGTTTTTT. Encoded protein: CASSQALRGGGIAKLFF.

This clone is a singleton in its sample. This chain joins TRBV10-1 and TRBJ1-1; D uncertain. Germline values: CDR1 WNHNN, CDR2 SYGVQD (reference sequence). This CDR3 is 12 amino acids long. V was trimmed by 2 bases and J by 4 bases, leaving 5 bases between them. The CDR3 DNA follows: TGCGCCAGCAGTGAGGCAGGCACTGAAGCTTTCTTT. It specifies CASSEAGTEAFF.